Shown below are 18 T cell receptor beta chains from a single sample sequenced in a study of control samples from healthy donors and cancer patients. TCRdb's copy holds only in-frame clones and misses some; the assay was immunoSEQ multiplex PCR. The sample yields about 93,000 clones, about nine tenths seen once. The sequenced sample consisted of blood. All receptors derive from a woman aged 70-85 years in good health.

The J gene is TRBJ2-1, the V gene TRBV9; D remains ambiguous. Germline V lookup: CDR1 SGDLS, CDR2 YYNGEE. CDR3 length: 14 residues. Trimming took off 5 bases at V and 7 bases at J, with 16 bases between the two ends. The CDR3 region is CASSGLSLGNEQFF. Here the CDR3 DNA reads TGTGCCAGCAGTGGGCTCTCCCTGGGGAATGAGCAGTTCTTC.

This clone appeared a few times. This sequence joins TRBV5-4 and TRBJ2-3; D might be TRBD1 (5 bases). Trimming cost V 2 bases and J 1 base, with 11 bases left between them. Germline V CDR1 and CDR2: SGHNT, YYREEE (reference sequence). This CDR3 contains 15 residues. CDR3 amino acids: CASSLRGWGTDTQYF. The CDR3 coding sequence is TGTGCCAGCAGCTTAAGGGGTTGGGGCACAGATACGCAGTATTTT. The full variable domain, completed using reference TRBV5-4 and TRBJ2-3, is ETGVTQSPTHLIKTRGQQVTLRCSSQSGHNTVSWYQQALGQGPQFIFQYYREEENGRGNFPPRFSGLQFPNYSSELNVNALELDDSALYLCASSLRGWGTDTQYFGPGTRLTVL.

In nucleotides, the CDR3 is TGCGCCAGCAGAGATCCCGACAGGAGCACAGATACGCAGTATTTT. Its protein product is CASRDPDRSTDTQYF. The chain couples TRBV4-1 to TRBJ2-3; the D gene is possibly TRBD1 (6 bases). V lost 6 bases and J 0 bases, leaving 13 bases between the germline ends. The V gene's germline CDR1 is MGHRA and CDR2 YSYEKL. This CDR3 is 15 amino acids long.

The CDR3 region has the DNA TGTGCCAGCAGCTTAGGGTCTAGCGACGAGCAGTACTTC. It translates to CASSLGSSDEQYF. V gene TRBV7-9 combines with J gene TRBJ2-7; maybe TRBD2 (6 bases). The CDR3 covers 13 residues. Deletions cut 1 base from V and 5 bases from J, with 9 bases between. From germline, CDR1 is SEHNR and CDR2 FQNEAQ (reference sequence).

The CDR3 nucleotides are TGTGCCAGCAGTTTCTTCGGGACTAGCGGGATGTATGAGCAGTTCTTC. Its protein product is CASSFFGTSGMYEQFF. This chain links TRBV27 with TRBJ2-1; the match to TRBD2 covers 13 bases. This CDR3 has 16 residues. V gave up 3 bases and J gave up 8 bases; unmatched junction bases: 7. Per the germline V gene, CDR1 is MNHEY and CDR2 is SMNVEV (reference sequence).

The V gene is TRBV5-1, the J gene TRBJ2-7; D is unresolved. The V end lost 4 bases, the J end lost 3 bases, and 8 bases lay between the germline ends. The CDR3 totals 12 residues. Germline CDR1 SGHRS, CDR2 YFSETQ. The CDR3 is CASSSQSYEQYF. The CDR3 DNA reads as TGCGCCAGCAGCAGCCAGAGCTACGAGCAGTACTTC.

With regard to this clone: The junction departs from germline at one end; a sequencing error may be responsible. The V and J genes are TRBV18 and TRBJ1-1; D might be TRBD1 (6 bases). Germline V gene data show CDR1 as KGHSH and CDR2 as LQKENI. This CDR3 region has 17 residues. The chain's CDR3 is CASSPQKLQGGNTEAFF. CDR3 nucleotides: TGTGCCAGCTCGCCACAAAAATTACAGGGTGGGAACACTGAAGCTTTCTTT.

This sequence joins TRBV6-5 and TRBJ2-1; 15 bases line up with TRBD2. V was clipped by 2 bases and J by 7 bases; unmatched bases: 3. The CDR3 is made up of 16 amino acids. Germline-derived CDR1 and CDR2 are MNHEY and SVGAGI. DNA for the CDR3: TGTGCCAGCAGTTACGGGACTAGCGGGAGGTTAAATGAGCAGTTCTTC. This sequence encodes CASSYGTSGRLNEQFF.

The V and J genes are TRBV5-4 and TRBJ1-1; D remains ambiguous. This CDR3 has 15 residues. Germline CDR1 SGHNT, CDR2 YYREEE (reference sequence). Trimming left V 0 bases short and J 2 bases short, with 11 bases between. CDR3 protein: CASSLASITNTEAFF. In DNA form, the CDR3 reads TGTGCCAGCAGCTTGGCCAGTATTACCAACACTGAAGCTTTCTTT.

The chain carries TRBV3-1 (or the pseudogene TRBV3-2) and TRBJ1-1; no firm D call. With 4 bases removed from V and 2 bases from J, the gap between germline ends came to 11 bases. This CDR3 is built from 14 residues. Looked up from germline, CDR1 is LGHDT and CDR2 is YNNKEL (reference sequence). As DNA, the CDR3 is TGTGCCAGCAGCCTCGAGGAGGGTAACACTGAAGCTTTCTTT. Translated: CASSLEEGNTEAFF.

V and J are TRBV6-2 or TRBV6-3 and TRBJ2-1; TRBD2 agrees at 8 bases. Trimming cost V 6 bases and J 2 bases; bases outside gene matches: 9. The CDR3 spans 16 residues. CDR1 and CDR2 (germline): MNHEY, SVGEGT. CDR3 nucleotides: TGTGCCAGCAGCCCCCATACTAGCGGAACCTACAATGAGCAGTTCTTC. Residues: CASSPHTSGTYNEQFF.

J is TRBJ1-1 and V is TRBV18; TRBD1 might be the D (6 bases). From germline, CDR1 is KGHSH and CDR2 LQKENI. The CDR3 loop spans 14 amino acids. Trimming left V 2 bases short and J 3 bases short, with 10 bases between. Here the CDR3 DNA reads TGTGCCAGCTCACCATCGGCAGGGGACACTGAAGCTTTCTTT. Its protein product is CASSPSAGDTEAFF.

This chain uses TRBV19 with TRBJ1-2, with 7 bases lining up with TRBD1. V lost 7 bases and J lost 4; bases outside the gene matches: 6. CDR1 is LNHDA, CDR2 SQIVND, per germline (reference sequence). CDR3 size: 13 residues. CDR3 sequence reads: CASTPTGFYGYTF. CDR3 DNA: TGTGCCAGTACCCCGACAGGGTTCTATGGCTACACCTTC.

V gene TRBV6-5 combines with J gene TRBJ1-2; D is perhaps TRBD1 (6 bases). The V end lost 2 bases, the J end lost 5 bases, and 18 bases lay between the germline ends. CDR3 length: 16 residues. The V gene's germline CDR1 is MNHEY and CDR2 SVGAGI. CDR3 in amino acids: CASSYMRQGRGYGYTF. CDR3 nucleotide sequence: TGTGCCAGCAGTTACATGAGGCAGGGGAGGGGTTATGGCTACACCTTC.

The genes are TRBV18 and TRBJ1-1; unclear D gene. V lost 5 bases and J lost 0, with 10 bases in between. This CDR3 has 14 amino acids. Germline assignment: CDR1 KGHSH and CDR2 LQKENI. This chain's CDR3 is CASSLQRLNTEAFF. As DNA, the CDR3 is TGTGCCAGCTCATTACAAAGACTGAACACTGAAGCTTTCTTT.

The rearrangement uses TRBV9 and TRBJ2-1; TRBD1 agrees at 8 bases. V was clipped by 0 bases and J by 1 base; unmatched bases: 3. The CDR3 covers 16 residues. CDR1 and CDR2 from the germline V gene are SGDLS and YYNGEE. CDR3 loop: CASSVAGTGSYNEQFF. The CDR3 bases are TGTGCCAGCAGCGTAGCGGGGACAGGTTCCTACAATGAGCAGTTCTTC.

J is TRBJ1-4 and V is TRBV1; the DNA was not used to check the table's D call, TRBD1. TRBV1 has pseudogene status. The CDR3 is 17 amino acids. The CDR3 coding sequence is TGCACCAGCAGCCAAGATCATTGGACAGGGCGAAATGAAAAACTGTTTTTT. Amino acid sequence: CTSSQDHWTGRNEKLFF.

The chain recombines TRBV12-3 or TRBV12-4 with TRBJ1-4; D is perhaps TRBD1 (6 bases). The CDR3 runs to 13 residues. V was cut by 2 bases and J by 8 bases, with 9 bases left in between. The CDR3 reads CASSLRRGEKLFF. CDR3 in DNA: TGTGCCAGCAGTTTAAGGAGGGGGGAAAAACTGTTTTTT.